The 10 T cell receptor beta chains listed next were all sequenced from one sample in a study of blood T cell repertoires in COVID-19. Data came from immunoSEQ multiplex PCR; TCRdb stores just in-frame clones and leaves some out. Among under 300,000 clones, around 83% were seen once, and the ten largest hold 1.5%. Material: peripheral blood. All receptors come from a woman aged 40 to 55 who had recovered from COVID-19.

This clone was observed a few times. The gene calls are TRBV27 and TRBJ1-6; no clear D. The length of the CDR3 is 12 residues. The germline gives CDR1 MNHEY, CDR2 SMNVEV (reference sequence). Between the trimmed V and J ends, which lost 6 bases and 3 bases, there was a span of 3 bases. CDR3 residues: CASSFYNSPLHF. The CDR3 DNA reads TGTGCCAGCAGCTTCTATAATTCACCCCTCCACTTT.

The chain joins TRBV27 to TRBJ1-1, with D unclear. The germline V gene has CDR1 MNHEY and CDR2 SMNVEV (reference sequence). Between the trimmed V and J ends, which lost 0 bases and 0 bases, there was a span of 11 bases. The CDR3 is 16 residues long. CDR3 region: CASSLSTGWMNTEAFF. CDR3 DNA: TGTGCCAGCAGTTTATCGACGGGATGGATGAACACTGAAGCTTTCTTT.

This clone has only one observation. The chain couples TRBV12-3 or TRBV12-4 to TRBJ2-4; a weak D match, TRBD1 (8 bases). With 7 bases removed from V and 9 bases from J, the gap between germline ends came to 16 bases. The CDR3 sequence is 13 residues long. The CDR3 sequence: CASTTYRGGIQYF. The CDR3 DNA is TGTGCCAGCACCACCTACAGGGGGGGCATTCAGTACTTC.

V is TRBV6-5 and J is TRBJ1-4; tentative D call: TRBD1 (5 bases). Trimming shortened V by 6 bases and J by 4 bases, and 12 bases separated the two germline ends. CDR3 length: 14 residues. In germline, CDR1 is MNHEY, CDR2 SVGAGI. The CDR3 DNA reads as TGTGCCAGCAGACGCGGGGGGTATAATGAAAAACTGTTTTTT. Its translation: CASRRGGYNEKLFF.

This chain links TRBV19 with TRBJ2-6, with TRBD1 as a possible D gene (5 bases). The germline V gene encodes CDR1 LNHDA and CDR2 SQIVND (reference sequence). The CDR3 totals 16 residues. V was clipped by 4 bases and J by 0 bases, with 10 bases between them. The CDR3 nucleotides read TGTGCCAGTAGTACCGGACACAGCTCTGGGGCCAACGTCCTGACTTTC. Translating gives CASSTGHSSGANVLTF.

This clone appeared once. The gene calls are TRBV7-8 and TRBJ1-2; possibly TRBD1 for D (5 bases). Germline V gene data show CDR1 as SGHVS and CDR2 as FQNEAQ. V was trimmed by 5 bases and J by 1 base, leaving 17 bases between them. The CDR3 is 16 residues long. The CDR3 here is CASSPQIGGFNYGYTF. Here the CDR3 DNA reads TGTGCCAGCAGCCCCCAAATCGGGGGATTTAACTATGGCTACACCTTC.

The rearrangement uses TRBV11-2 and TRBJ2-7; 9 bases align to TRBD1. Germline V gene lookup returns CDR1 SGHAT and CDR2 FQNNGV. J gave up 4 bases and V 1 base, and 14 bases lay outside the gene matches. This CDR3 spans 18 amino acids. As DNA, the CDR3 is TGTGCCAGCAGCTTAGTCTTTTCGGACAGGGGAAATACGTACGAGCAGTACTTC. Translation gives CASSLVFSDRGNTYEQYF.

The chain recombines TRBV6-5 with TRBJ2-3, with unresolved D. Trimming took off 2 bases at V and 2 bases at J, with 11 bases between the two ends. Germline V gene sequence: CDR1 MNHEY, CDR2 SVGAGI. This CDR3 comprises 15 residues. CDR3 region: CASSYGLTYTDTQYF. CDR3 bases: TGTGCCAGCAGTTACGGGCTGACGTACACAGATACGCAGTATTTT.

Here the CDR3 DNA reads TGTGCCAGCAGCTTGTTCTACCGCCAAGATACGCAGTATTTT. Translation: CASSLFYRQDTQYF. The chain recombines TRBV5-6 with TRBJ2-3; D is uncertain. The CDR3 has 14 residues. CDR1 is SGHDT and CDR2 is YYEEEE in the germline V gene. Trimming shortened V by 1 base and J by 5 bases, and 11 bases separated the two germline ends.

V is TRBV7-9 and J is TRBJ2-7; unclear D gene. With 6 bases removed from V and 5 bases from J, the gap between germline ends came to 11 bases. The CDR3 is made up of 12 amino acids. The V gene's germline CDR1 is SEHNR and CDR2 FQNEAQ (reference sequence). For the CDR3, the DNA is TGTGCCAGCAGTTGGCGACAAAACGAGCAGTACTTC. Residues: CASSWRQNEQYF.